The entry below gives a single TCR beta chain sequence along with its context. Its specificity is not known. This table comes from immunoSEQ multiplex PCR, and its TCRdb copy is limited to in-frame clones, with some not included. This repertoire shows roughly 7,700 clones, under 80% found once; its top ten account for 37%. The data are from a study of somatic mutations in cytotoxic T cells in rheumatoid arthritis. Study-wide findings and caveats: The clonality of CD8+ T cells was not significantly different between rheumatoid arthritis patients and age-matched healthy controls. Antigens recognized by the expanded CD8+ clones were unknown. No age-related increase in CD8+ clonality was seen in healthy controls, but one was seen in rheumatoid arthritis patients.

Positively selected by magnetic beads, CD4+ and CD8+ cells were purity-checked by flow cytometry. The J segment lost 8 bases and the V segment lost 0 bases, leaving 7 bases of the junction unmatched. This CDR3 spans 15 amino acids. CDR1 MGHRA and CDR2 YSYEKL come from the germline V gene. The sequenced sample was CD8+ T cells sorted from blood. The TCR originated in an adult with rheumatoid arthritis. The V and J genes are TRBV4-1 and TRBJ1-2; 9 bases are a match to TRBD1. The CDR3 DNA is TGCGCCAGCAGCCAAGATTCGACAGGGGGACGGGGCTACACCTTC. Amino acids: CASSQDSTGGRGYTF.